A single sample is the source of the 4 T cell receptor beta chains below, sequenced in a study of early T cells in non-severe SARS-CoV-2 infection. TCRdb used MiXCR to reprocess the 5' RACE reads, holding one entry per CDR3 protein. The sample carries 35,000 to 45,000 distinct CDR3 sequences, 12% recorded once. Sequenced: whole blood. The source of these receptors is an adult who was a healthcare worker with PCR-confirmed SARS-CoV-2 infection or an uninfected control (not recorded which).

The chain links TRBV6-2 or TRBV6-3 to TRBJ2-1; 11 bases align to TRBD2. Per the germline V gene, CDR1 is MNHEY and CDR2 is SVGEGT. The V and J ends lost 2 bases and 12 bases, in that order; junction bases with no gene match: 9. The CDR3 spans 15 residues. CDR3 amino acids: CASSYLAGGPGGQFF. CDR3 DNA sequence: TGTGCCAGCAGTTACCTAGCGGGGGGCCCCGGTGGGCAGTTCTTC.

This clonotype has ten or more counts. The CDR3 DNA sequence: TGTGCCAGCAGTGAATCGAGGGGGAAGCAGTACTTC. This encodes CASSESRGKQYF. V and J are TRBV25-1 and TRBJ2-7; maybe TRBD1 (6 bases). Germline CDR1 reads MGHDK; CDR2 reads SYGVNS. The V gene lost 1 base and the J gene lost 8 bases, with 9 bases spanning the gap. The CDR3 extends over 12 amino acids.

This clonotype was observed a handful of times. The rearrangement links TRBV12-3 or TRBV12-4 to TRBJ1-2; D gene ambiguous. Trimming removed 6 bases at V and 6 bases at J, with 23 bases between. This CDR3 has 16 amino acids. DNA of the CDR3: TGTGCCAGCAGCTTCTCAGCAAGGGAGCTAATTAATGGCTACACCTTC. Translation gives CASSFSARELINGYTF.

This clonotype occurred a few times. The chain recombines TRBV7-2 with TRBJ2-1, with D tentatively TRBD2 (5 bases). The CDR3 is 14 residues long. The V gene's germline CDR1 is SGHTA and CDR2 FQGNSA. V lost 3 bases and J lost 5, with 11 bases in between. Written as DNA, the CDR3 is TGTGCCAGCAGCTTTGACGGACTGAACAATGAGCAGTTCTTC. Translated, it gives CASSFDGLNNEQFF. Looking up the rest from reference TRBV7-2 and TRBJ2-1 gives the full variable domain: GAGVSQSPSNKVTEKGKDVELRCDPISGHTALYWYRQSLGQGLEFLIYFQGNSAPDKSGLPSDRFSAERTGGSVSTLTIQRTQQEDSAVYLCASSFDGLNNEQFFGPGTRLTVL.